The source of this TCR beta chain is a study of shared clonotypes between healthy human individuals. Trimming removed 6 bases at V and 0 bases at J, with 20 bases between. This CDR3 is built from 16 residues. CDR1 and CDR2 (germline): SQVTM, ANQGSEA. A 200 ng quantity of DNA, 25,000 to 35,000 T cell genomes, went into the sorted-subset replicate PCRs. This table comes from immunoSEQ multiplex PCR, and its TCRdb copy is limited to in-frame clones, with some not included. Found here are about 640,000 clones, 55% to 75% of them singletons; the top ten hold approximately 1.8%. Material: memory CD4+ T cells sorted from blood. Described subset: CD45RA-negative fraction. The chain recombines TRBV29-1 with TRBJ1-1, with unresolved D. The TCR comes from a woman in her 30s in good health. In nucleotides, the CDR3 is TGCAGCGTCTCGTACCCCCAGGACTCAATGAACACTGAAGCTTTCTTT. The encoded protein is CSVSYPQDSMNTEAFF.